This is a list of T cell receptor beta chains from one sample in a study of blood T cell repertoires in COVID-19. Libraries were prepared by immunoSEQ multiplex PCR; TCRdb keeps only in-frame clonotypes and omits some of them. The repertoire holds 150,000 or so clones, with roughly 78% as singletons. The material sequenced was peripheral blood. These receptors were taken from a human donor with acute or convalescent COVID-19. The donor label of this sample is uncertain. CDR3s include the opening cysteine and the closing phenylalanine or tryptophan. The order of the fields is V gene, CDR3 length, J gene, CDR3 protein.

v_gene: TRBV29-1; len: 14; j_gene: TRBJ1-1; CDR3aa: CSVVKTGTNTEAFF
v_gene: TRBV20-1; len: 12; j_gene: TRBJ1-1; CDR3aa: CSASYMSAEAFF
v_gene: TRBV13; len: 16; j_gene: TRBJ2-6; CDR3aa: CASSLLQGAGANVLTF
v_gene: TRBV9; len: 13; j_gene: TRBJ1-3; CDR3aa: CASGGLSGNTIYF
v_gene: TRBV2; len: 15; j_gene: TRBJ1-5; CDR3aa: CASSDLFSSNQPQHF
v_gene: TRBV25-1; len: 14; j_gene: TRBJ1-2; CDR3aa: CASSPGGAGYGYTF
v_gene: TRBV11-2; len: 15; j_gene: TRBJ1-6; CDR3aa: CASSLEPGQASPLHF
v_gene: TRBV11-2; len: 16; j_gene: TRBJ1-6; CDR3aa: CASSSDWSSYNSPLHF
v_gene: TRBV5-1; len: 19; j_gene: TRBJ2-3; CDR3aa: CASSLPLWERGSSTDTQYF
v_gene: TRBV12-5; len: 13; j_gene: TRBJ2-3; CDR3aa: CASAPEGTDTQYF
v_gene: TRBV30; len: 15; j_gene: TRBJ1-5; CDR3aa: CAWSVRGYSNQPQHF
v_gene: TRBV5-4; len: 16; j_gene: TRBJ1-6; CDR3aa: CASSSRRPTGNSPLHF
v_gene: TRBV11-2; len: 15; j_gene: TRBJ2-3; CDR3aa: CASSPWTSGTDTQYF
v_gene: TRBV2; len: 16; j_gene: TRBJ1-2; CDR3aa: CASSDGDSTLRDGYTF
v_gene: TRBV11-1; len: 15; j_gene: TRBJ1-3; CDR3aa: CASSLPGLSGNTIYF
v_gene: TRBV5-6; len: 11; j_gene: TRBJ2-7; CDR3aa: CASSLALEQYF
v_gene: TRBV25-1; len: 13; j_gene: TRBJ2-7; CDR3aa: CASRQGPPYEQYF
v_gene: TRBV3-1/TRBV3-2; len: 17; j_gene: TRBJ2-5; CDR3aa: CASSQDFGGGIQETQYF
v_gene: TRBV7-2; len: 15; j_gene: TRBJ2-7; CDR3aa: CASSFGGVSSYEQYF
v_gene: TRBV6-6; len: 14; j_gene: TRBJ2-3; CDR3aa: CASSSMTGGDTQYF
v_gene: TRBV6-1; len: 14; j_gene: TRBJ1-1; CDR3aa: CASSERRQGPEAFF
v_gene: TRBV10-3; len: 17; j_gene: TRBJ2-1; CDR3aa: CAISGGLAGGSYNEQFF
v_gene: TRBV5-4; len: 15; j_gene: TRBJ2-1; CDR3aa: CASSLTGVRDNEQFF
v_gene: TRBV11-2; len: 13; j_gene: TRBJ2-1; CDR3aa: CASSFTGEQGLFF
v_gene: TRBV30; len: 15; j_gene: TRBJ1-5; CDR3aa: CAWSVRGGSGQPQHF
v_gene: TRBV2; len: 14; j_gene: TRBJ1-2; CDR3aa: CASRGQAYNYGYTF
v_gene: TRBV7-9; len: 16; j_gene: TRBJ1-1; CDR3aa: CASSQDPGQGAVEAFF
v_gene: TRBV6-6; len: 12; j_gene: TRBJ1-1; CDR3aa: CASSYGAGEAFF
v_gene: TRBV7-2; len: 14; j_gene: TRBJ1-6; CDR3aa: CASSFLGPNSPLHF
v_gene: TRBV4-1; len: 20; j_gene: TRBJ1-2; CDR3aa: CASSQDFPRQGAIPYYGYTF
v_gene: TRBV6-5; len: 14; j_gene: TRBJ1-1; CDR3aa: CASSYTHSGREAFF
v_gene: TRBV6-5; len: 15; j_gene: TRBJ1-2; CDR3aa: CASIGGGPNWYGYTF
v_gene: TRBV19; len: 12; j_gene: TRBJ2-3; CDR3aa: CASSPTTDTQYF
v_gene: TRBV9; len: 17; j_gene: TRBJ1-1; CDR3aa: CASTLGSGGTMNTEAFF
v_gene: TRBV2; len: 15; j_gene: TRBJ2-1; CDR3aa: CASIGRQGNYNEQFF
v_gene: TRBV5-6; len: 14; j_gene: TRBJ1-2; CDR3aa: CASSPDTKSMGYTF
v_gene: TRBV6-5; len: 15; j_gene: TRBJ1-4; CDR3aa: CASSPQGAPNEKLFF
v_gene: TRBV19; len: 15; j_gene: TRBJ2-1; CDR3aa: CASSRTRQGGNEQFF
v_gene: TRBV3-1/TRBV3-2; len: 13; j_gene: TRBJ1-3; CDR3aa: CASSHSTGNTIYF
v_gene: TRBV6-5; len: 15; j_gene: TRBJ1-4; CDR3aa: CASSYDSATNEKLFF
v_gene: TRBV5-1; len: 14; j_gene: TRBJ1-1; CDR3aa: CASSSQTPNTEAFF
v_gene: TRBV18; len: 16; j_gene: TRBJ2-7; CDR3aa: CASSPRGGAGDYEQYF
v_gene: TRBV10-3; len: 16; j_gene: TRBJ2-1; CDR3aa: CAISGGQALLSNEQFF
v_gene: TRBV9; len: 14; j_gene: TRBJ1-3; CDR3aa: CASSPPSSGNTIYF
v_gene: TRBV14; len: 16; j_gene: TRBJ1-3; CDR3aa: CASSPGQVLGGNTIYF
v_gene: TRBV30; len: 14; j_gene: TRBJ1-2; CDR3aa: CAWTGLGFNYGYTF
v_gene: TRBV5-1; len: 15; j_gene: TRBJ1-1; CDR3aa: CASSSTGTGRTEAFF
v_gene: TRBV30; len: 15; j_gene: TRBJ1-1; CDR3aa: CAWSRPDRAHTEAFF
v_gene: TRBV3-1/TRBV3-2; len: 15; j_gene: TRBJ2-7; CDR3aa: CASSRTTGSFHEQYF
v_gene: TRBV10-3; len: 18; j_gene: TRBJ1-2; CDR3aa: CAISEMPGQGAPSGGYTF
v_gene: TRBV11-3; len: 13; j_gene: TRBJ1-1; CDR3aa: CASSPGLDTEAFF
v_gene: TRBV19; len: 19; j_gene: TRBJ2-5; CDR3aa: CASTPTGPTSGLPQETQYF
v_gene: TRBV19; len: 14; j_gene: TRBJ1-6; CDR3aa: CASSLNTGDSPLHF
v_gene: TRBV11-2; len: 16; j_gene: TRBJ1-2; CDR3aa: CASTTADRGRMGGYTF
v_gene: TRBV4-1; len: 15; j_gene: TRBJ2-3; CDR3aa: CASRTSGGLTDTQYF
v_gene: TRBV24-1; len: 14; j_gene: TRBJ2-2; CDR3aa: CATSDSGSAGELFF